What follows is one TCR beta chain and its context. Random hexamers were used to reverse transcribe 0.5 to 1 ug of RNA. TCRdb independently ran MiXCR on the immunoSEQ multiplex PCR reads; one entry per CDR3 protein. Of 250,000 to 300,000 distinct CDR3 sequences listed, 70% to 90% are singletons. The CDR3 consists of 13 residues. CDR1 is SEHNR, CDR2 FQNEAQ, per germline (reference sequence). V was clipped by 1 base and J by 4 bases, with 6 bases between them. This entry is derived from a study of CD8 T cells in Susac syndrome. Sequencing was performed on CD8+ T cells from PBMCs. V and J are TRBV7-9 and TRBJ2-3; D remains ambiguous. The receptor's source is a human donor with multiple sclerosis. Here the CDR3 reads CASSLDLADTQYF. The DNA of the CDR3 is TGTGCCAGCAGCTTAGATCTGGCAGATACGCAGTATTTT.